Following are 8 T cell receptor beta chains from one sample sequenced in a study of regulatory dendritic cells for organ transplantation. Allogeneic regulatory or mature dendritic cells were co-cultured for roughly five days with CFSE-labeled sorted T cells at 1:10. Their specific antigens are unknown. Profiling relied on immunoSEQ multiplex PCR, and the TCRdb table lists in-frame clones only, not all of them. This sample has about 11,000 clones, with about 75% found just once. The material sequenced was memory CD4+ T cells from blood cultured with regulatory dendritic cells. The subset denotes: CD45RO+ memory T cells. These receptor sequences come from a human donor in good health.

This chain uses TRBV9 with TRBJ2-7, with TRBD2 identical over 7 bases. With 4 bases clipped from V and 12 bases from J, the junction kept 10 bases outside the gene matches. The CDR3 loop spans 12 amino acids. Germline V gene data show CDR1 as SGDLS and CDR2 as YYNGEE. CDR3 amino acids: CASSHATAGPYF. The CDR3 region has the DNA TGTGCCAGCAGCCACGCGACAGCGGGGCCGTACTTC.

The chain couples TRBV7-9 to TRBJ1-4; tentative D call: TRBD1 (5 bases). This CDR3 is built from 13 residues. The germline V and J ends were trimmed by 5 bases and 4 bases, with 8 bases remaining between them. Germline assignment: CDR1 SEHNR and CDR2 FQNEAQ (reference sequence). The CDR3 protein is CASSHRGNEKLFF. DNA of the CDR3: TGTGCCAGCAGCCATAGGGGTAATGAAAAACTGTTTTTT.

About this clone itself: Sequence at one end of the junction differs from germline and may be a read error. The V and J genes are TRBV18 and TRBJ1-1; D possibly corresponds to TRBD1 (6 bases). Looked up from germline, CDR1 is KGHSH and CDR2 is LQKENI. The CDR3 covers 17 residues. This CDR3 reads CASSPPLPGTQNTEAFF. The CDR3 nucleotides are TGTGCCAGCTCCCCACCCTTACCCGGGACACAGAACACTGAAGCTTTCTTT.

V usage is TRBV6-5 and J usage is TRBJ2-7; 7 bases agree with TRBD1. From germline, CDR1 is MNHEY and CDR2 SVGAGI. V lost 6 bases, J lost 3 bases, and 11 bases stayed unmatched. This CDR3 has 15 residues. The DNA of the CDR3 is TGTGCCAGCAGCCGACCGGGACAGAACATCTACGAGCAGTACTTC. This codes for CASSRPGQNIYEQYF.

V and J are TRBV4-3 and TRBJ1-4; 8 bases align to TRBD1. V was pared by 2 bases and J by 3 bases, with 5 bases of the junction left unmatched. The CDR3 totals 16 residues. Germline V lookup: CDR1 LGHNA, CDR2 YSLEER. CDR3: CASSQHPTGANEKLFF. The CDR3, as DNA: TGCGCCAGCAGCCAACATCCGACAGGGGCTAATGAAAAACTGTTTTTT.

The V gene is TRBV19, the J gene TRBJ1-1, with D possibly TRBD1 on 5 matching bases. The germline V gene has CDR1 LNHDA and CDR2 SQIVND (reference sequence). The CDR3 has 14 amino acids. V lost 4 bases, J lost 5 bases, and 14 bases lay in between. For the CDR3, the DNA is TGTGCCAGTAGTACCCATGGGGGAGGGACTGAAGCTTTCTTT. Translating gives CASSTHGGGTEAFF.

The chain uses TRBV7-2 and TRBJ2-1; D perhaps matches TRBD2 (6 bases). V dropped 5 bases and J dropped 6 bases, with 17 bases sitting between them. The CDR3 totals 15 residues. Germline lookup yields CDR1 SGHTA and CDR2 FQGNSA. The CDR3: CASSPGLPGINEQFF. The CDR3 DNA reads TGTGCCAGCAGCCCGGGACTCCCGGGAATCAATGAGCAGTTCTTC.

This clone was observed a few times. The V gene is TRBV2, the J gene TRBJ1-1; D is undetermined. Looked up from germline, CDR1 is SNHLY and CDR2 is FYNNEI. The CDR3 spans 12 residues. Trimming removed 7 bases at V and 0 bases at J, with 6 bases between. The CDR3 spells CASKLVNTEAFF. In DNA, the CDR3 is TGTGCCAGCAAACTCGTGAACACTGAAGCTTTCTTT.